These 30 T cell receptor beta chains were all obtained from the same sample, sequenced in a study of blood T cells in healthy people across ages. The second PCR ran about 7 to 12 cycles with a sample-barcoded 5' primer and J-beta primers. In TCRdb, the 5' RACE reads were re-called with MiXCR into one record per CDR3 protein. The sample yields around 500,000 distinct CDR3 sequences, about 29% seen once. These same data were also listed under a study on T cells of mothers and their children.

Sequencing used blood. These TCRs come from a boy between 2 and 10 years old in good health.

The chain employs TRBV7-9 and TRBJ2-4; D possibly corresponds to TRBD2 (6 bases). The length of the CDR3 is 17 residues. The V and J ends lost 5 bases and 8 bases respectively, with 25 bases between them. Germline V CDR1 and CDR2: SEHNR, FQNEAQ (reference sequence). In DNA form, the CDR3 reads TGTGCCAGCAGCCCACCTGTTGCAGGGCGGGATGGGGACATTCAGTACTTC. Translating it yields CASSPPVAGRDGDIQYF.

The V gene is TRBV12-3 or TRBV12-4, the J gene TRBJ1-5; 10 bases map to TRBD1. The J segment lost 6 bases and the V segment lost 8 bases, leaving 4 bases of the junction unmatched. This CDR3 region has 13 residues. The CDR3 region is CASGGQGIQPQHF. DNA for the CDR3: TGTGCCAGCGGGGGACAGGGGATTCAGCCCCAGCATTTT.

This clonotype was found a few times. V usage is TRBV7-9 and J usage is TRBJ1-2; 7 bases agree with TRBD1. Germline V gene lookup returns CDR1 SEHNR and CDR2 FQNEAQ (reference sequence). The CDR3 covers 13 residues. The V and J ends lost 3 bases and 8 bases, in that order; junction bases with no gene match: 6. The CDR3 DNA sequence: TGTGCCAGCAGCTTGGAAACAGGGGACGGCTACACCTTC. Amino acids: CASSLETGDGYTF. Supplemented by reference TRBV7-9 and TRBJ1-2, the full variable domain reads DTGVSQNPRHKITKRGQNVTFRCDPISEHNRLYWYRQTLGQGPEFLTYFQNEAQLEKSRLLSDRFSAERPKGSFSTLEIQRTEQGDSAMYLCASSLETGDGYTFGSGTRLTVV.

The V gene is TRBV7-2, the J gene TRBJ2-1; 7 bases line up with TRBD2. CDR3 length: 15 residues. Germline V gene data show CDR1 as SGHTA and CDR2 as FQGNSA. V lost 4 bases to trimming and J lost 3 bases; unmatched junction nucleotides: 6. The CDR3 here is CASSSLAEYYNEQFF. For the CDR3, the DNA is TGTGCCAGCAGCTCCCTAGCGGAATACTACAATGAGCAGTTCTTC.

The CDR3: CSARFPRLARETQYF. The CDR3, as DNA: TGCAGTGCTAGATTCCCCCGACTAGCTCGAGAGACCCAGTACTTC. The V gene is TRBV20-1, the J gene TRBJ2-5; 7 bases align to TRBD2. Germline values: CDR1 DFQATT, CDR2 SNEGSKA (reference sequence). This CDR3 comprises 15 residues. The V gene end was trimmed by 2 bases and the J gene end by 4 bases; junction bases not matched to a gene: 10.

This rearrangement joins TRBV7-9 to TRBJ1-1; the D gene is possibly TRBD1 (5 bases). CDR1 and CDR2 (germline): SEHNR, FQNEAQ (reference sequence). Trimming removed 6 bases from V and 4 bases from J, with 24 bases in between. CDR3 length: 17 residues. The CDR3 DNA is TGTGCCAGCAGTCACTCACCTACAGGCAACTATGGCACTGAAGCTTTCTTT. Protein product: CASSHSPTGNYGTEAFF.

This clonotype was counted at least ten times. Written as DNA, the CDR3 is TGCAGCGTTGGGGGACTAGCGGGAGTTGAGCAGTTCTTC. It codes for CSVGGLAGVEQFF. The rearrangement uses TRBV29-1 and TRBJ2-1, with 14 nucleotides matching TRBD2. This CDR3 contains 13 residues. Germline V gives CDR1 SQVTM, CDR2 ANQGSEA. Trimming removed 4 bases from V and 9 bases from J; junction bases left unmatched: 2.

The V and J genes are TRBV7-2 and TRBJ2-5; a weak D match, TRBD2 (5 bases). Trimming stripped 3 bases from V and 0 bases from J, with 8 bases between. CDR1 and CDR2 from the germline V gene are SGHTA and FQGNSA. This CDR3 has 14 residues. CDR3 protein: CASSFRGNQETQYF. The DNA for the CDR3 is TGTGCCAGCAGCTTTCGGGGAAACCAAGAGACCCAGTACTTC.

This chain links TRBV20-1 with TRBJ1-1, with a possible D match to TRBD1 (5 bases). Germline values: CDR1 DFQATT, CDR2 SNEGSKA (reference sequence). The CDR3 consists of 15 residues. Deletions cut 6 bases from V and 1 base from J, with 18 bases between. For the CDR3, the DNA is TGCAGTGCCCAACCGGGGGGTGCAGAGAACACTGAAGCTTTCTTT. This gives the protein CSAQPGGAENTEAFF.

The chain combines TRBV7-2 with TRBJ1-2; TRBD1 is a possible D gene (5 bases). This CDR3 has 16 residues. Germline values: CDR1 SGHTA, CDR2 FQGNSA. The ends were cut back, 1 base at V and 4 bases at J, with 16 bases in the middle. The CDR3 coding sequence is TGTGCCAGCAGCTTAGTTGCAGGACAAACTATCTATGGCTACACCTTC. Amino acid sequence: CASSLVAGQTIYGYTF.

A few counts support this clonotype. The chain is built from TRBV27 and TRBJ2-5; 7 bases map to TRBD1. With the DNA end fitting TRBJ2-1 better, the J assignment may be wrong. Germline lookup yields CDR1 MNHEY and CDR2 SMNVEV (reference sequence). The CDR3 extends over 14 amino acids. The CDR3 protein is CASSLGQGENEQFF. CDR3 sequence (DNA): TGTGCCAGCAGTTTAGGGCAGGGGGAGAATGAGCAGTTCTTC.

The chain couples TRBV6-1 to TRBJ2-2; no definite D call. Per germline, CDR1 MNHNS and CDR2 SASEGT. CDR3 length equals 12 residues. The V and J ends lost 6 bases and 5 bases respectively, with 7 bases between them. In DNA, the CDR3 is TGTGCCAGCAGATCGGTTACCGGGGAGCTGTTTTTT. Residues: CASRSVTGELFF.

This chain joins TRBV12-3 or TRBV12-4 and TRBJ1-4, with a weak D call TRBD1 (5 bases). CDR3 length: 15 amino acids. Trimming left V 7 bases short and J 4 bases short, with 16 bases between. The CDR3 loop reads CASTKRGGDNEKLFF. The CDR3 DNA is TGTGCCAGCACCAAACGAGGAGGGGATAATGAAAAACTGTTTTTT.

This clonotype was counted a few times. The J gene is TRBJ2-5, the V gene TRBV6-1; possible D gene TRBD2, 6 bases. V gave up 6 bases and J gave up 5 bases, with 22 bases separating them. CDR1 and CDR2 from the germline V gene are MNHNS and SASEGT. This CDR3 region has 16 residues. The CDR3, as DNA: TGTGCCAGCAGCGAATTGATGAGGGGCGCGGGGGAGACCCAGTACTTC. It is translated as CASSELMRGAGETQYF.

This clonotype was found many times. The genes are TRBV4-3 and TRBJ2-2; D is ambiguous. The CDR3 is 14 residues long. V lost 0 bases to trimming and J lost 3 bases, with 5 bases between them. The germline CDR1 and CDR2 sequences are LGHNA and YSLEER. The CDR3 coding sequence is TGCGCCAGCAGCCAAGATTGGGACACCGGGGAGCTGTTTTTT. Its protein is CASSQDWDTGELFF.

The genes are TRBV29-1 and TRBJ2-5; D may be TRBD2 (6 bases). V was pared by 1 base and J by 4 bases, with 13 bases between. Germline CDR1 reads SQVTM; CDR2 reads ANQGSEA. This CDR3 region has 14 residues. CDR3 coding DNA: TGCAGCGTTGAAGGGCCCGGAGGGGTAGAGACCCAGTACTTC. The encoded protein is CSVEGPGGVETQYF.

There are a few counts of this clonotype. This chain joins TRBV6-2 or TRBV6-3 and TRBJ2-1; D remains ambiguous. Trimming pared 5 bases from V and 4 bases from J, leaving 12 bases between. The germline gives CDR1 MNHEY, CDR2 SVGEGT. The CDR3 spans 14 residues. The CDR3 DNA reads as TGTGCCAGCAGTACACATGGAGAATACAATGAGCAGTTCTTC. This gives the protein CASSTHGEYNEQFF.

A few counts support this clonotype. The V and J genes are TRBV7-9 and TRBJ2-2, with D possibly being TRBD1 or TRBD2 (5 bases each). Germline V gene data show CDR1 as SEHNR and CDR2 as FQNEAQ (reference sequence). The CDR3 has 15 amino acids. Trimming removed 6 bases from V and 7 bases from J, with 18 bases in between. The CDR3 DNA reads TGTGCCAGCAGACCTCCTCCCGGGACGGGCGGGGAGCTGTTTTTT. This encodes CASRPPPGTGGELFF.

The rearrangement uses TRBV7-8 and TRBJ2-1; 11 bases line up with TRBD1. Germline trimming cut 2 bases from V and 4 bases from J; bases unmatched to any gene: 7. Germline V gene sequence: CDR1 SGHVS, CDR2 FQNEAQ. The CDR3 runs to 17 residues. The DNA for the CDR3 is TGTGCCAGCAGCTTATATTGGACAGGGGGCTATTACAATGAGCAGTTCTTC. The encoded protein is CASSLYWTGGYYNEQFF.

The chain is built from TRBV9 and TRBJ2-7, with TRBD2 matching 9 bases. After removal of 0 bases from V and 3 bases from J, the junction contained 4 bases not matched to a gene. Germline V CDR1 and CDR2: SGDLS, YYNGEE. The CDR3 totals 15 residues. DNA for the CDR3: TGTGCCAGCAGCGTAGACGTAGCGGGGGACTACGAGCAGTACTTC. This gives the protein CASSVDVAGDYEQYF.

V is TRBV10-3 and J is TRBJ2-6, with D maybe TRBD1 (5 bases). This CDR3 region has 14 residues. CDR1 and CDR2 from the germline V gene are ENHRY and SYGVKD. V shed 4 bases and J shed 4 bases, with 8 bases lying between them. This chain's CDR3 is CAISVGLGANVLTF. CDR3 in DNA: TGTGCCATCAGTGTGGGGCTCGGGGCCAACGTCCTGACTTTC.

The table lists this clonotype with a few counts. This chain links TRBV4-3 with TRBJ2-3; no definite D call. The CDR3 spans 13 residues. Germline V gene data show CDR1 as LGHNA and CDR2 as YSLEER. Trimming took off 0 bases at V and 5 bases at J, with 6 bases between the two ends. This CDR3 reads CASSQDTGDTQYF. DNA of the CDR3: TGCGCCAGCAGCCAAGATACCGGAGATACGCAGTATTTT.

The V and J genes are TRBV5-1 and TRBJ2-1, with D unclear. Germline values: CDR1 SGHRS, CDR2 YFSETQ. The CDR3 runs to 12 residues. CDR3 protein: CTNTSSLHEQFF. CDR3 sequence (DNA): TGCACCAACACATCTTCTCTCCATGAGCAGTTCTTC.

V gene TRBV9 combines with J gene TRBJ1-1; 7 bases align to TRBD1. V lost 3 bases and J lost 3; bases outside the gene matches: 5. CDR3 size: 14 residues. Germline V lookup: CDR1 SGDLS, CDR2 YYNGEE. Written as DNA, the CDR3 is TGTGCCAGCAGCGCGTCGGACAGGCACACTGAAGCTTTCTTT. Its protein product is CASSASDRHTEAFF.

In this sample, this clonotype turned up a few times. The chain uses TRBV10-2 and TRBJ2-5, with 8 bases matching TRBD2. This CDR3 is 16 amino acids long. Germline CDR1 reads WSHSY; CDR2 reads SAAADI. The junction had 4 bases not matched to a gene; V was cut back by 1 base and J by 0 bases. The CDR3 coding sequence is TGCGCCAGCAGTGAGTTCGGCGGGGGGTACCAAGAGACCCAGTACTTC. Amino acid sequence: CASSEFGGGYQETQYF.

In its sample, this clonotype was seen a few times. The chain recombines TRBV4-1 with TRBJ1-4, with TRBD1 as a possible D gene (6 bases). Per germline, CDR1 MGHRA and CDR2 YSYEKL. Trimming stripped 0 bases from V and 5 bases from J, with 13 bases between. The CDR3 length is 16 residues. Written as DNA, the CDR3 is TGCGCCAGCAGCCAAGATCCCACAGGGCGGAATGAAAAACTGTTTTTT. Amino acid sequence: CASSQDPTGRNEKLFF.

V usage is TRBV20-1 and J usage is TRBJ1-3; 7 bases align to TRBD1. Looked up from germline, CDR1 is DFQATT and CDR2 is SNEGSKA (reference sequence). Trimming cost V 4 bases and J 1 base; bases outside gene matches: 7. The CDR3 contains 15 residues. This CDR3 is CSATPGTASGNTIYF. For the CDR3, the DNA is TGCAGTGCTACCCCGGGGACAGCTTCTGGAAACACCATATATTTT.

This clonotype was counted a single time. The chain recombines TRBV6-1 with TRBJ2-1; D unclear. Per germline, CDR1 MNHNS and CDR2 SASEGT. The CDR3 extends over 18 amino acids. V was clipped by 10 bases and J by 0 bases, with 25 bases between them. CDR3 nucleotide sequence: TGTGCCACCCACCCCCAGGCTGCCTTTAGTAGCTCCTACAATGAGCAGTTCTTC. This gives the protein CATHPQAAFSSSYNEQFF.

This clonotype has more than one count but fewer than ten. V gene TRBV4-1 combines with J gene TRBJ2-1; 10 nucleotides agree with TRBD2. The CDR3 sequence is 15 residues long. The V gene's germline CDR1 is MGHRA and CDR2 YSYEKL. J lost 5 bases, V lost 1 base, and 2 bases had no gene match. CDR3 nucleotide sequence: TGCGCCAGCAGCCAAGGACTAGCGGGCAACAATGAGCAGTTCTTC. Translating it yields CASSQGLAGNNEQFF.

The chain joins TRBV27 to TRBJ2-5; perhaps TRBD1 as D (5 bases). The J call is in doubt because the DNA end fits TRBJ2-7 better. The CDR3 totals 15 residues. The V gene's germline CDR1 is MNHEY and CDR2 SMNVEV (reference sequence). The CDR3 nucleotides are TGTGCCAGCAGTTTATCTTGGCAGGGAAGGTTCGAGCAGTACTTC. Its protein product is CASSLSWQGRFEQYF.